This TCR beta chain was documented in a study of cytomegalovirus exposure and HLA in healthy donors. Study-wide background: Falling in the Caucasian-associated ancestry cluster were 80% to 90% of about 400 genotyped donors.

Of note for this clone: Its antigen is unidentified.

Whole-study findings and limits: Based on reports, TCR beta sequences accurately predicted HLA-A and HLA-B alleles for most subjects. A missense variant in DCLRE1C was later tied to TCR beta V- and J-gene trimming.

Primers included in the PCR were 60 Vbeta and 13 Jbeta primers. The repertoire was sequenced with immunoSEQ multiplex PCR; TCRdb's copy has only in-frame clones and lacks some. The sample yields tens of thousands of clones, roughly 82% seen once. Germline CDR1 SGHVS, CDR2 FQNEAQ. The CDR3 loop spans 16 amino acids. The ends lost 3 bases at V and 8 bases at J; junction bases unmatched: 10. The sequence came from a man aged 70-80 years in good health and CMV-seronegative. The source material was PBMCs. This chain uses TRBV7-8 with TRBJ2-1; TRBD2 aligns across 10 bases. The DNA for the CDR3 is TGTGCCAGCAGCTTTGGCGGTAGCGGGAGGATCTATGAGCAGTTCTTC. This codes for CASSFGGSGRIYEQFF.